The entry that follows covers one T cell receptor (beta chain) sequence. No antigen is known for it. At one end the junction does not follow the germline gene, possibly because of a read error. The CDR3 runs 17 residues. Germline V gives CDR1 SSHAT, CDR2 FNYEAQ (reference sequence). Primed by a sample-barcoded 5' primer and a J-beta primer mix, a second PCR proceeded for roughly 7 to 12 cycles. Using its own MiXCR run on the 5' RACE reads, TCRdb lists one record per CDR3 protein. Seen here are about 600,000 distinct CDR3 sequences, more than 45% observed once, and the top ten hold around 23%. The sample is drawn from a study of blood T cells in healthy people across ages. Study outcomes and limitations: The study regarded diversity estimates from one million T cells as underestimates.

Sequenced material: blood. The sequence came from an older man in good health. V and J are TRBV7-7 and TRBJ2-5; 11 nucleotides line up with TRBD2. DNA of the CDR3: TGTGCTAGCAGCTCGTCACCGGGACTAGCGGTCCAAGAGACCCAGTACTTC. Its protein product is CASSSSPGLAVQETQYF.